This T cell receptor beta chain originates from a study of identical twins. Germline V lookup: CDR1 LNHDA, CDR2 SQIVND (reference sequence). The CDR3 consists of 12 residues. Deletions cut 6 bases from V and 5 bases from J, with 5 bases between. Only healthy Caucasians were enrolled as donors. General observations from the study: Conclusions relied on cross-sectional statistical analysis, not following the same donors. Memory repertoires lacked the insertion deficit that abundant cord blood beta clonotypes showed. Surplus twin overlap in beta out-of-frame sequences was less pronounced.

Regarding this clonotype: Its matching antigen is unknown.

Via MiXCR, TCRdb re-called the 5' RACE reads, giving one row per CDR3 protein. The sample carries about 150,000 distinct CDR3 sequences, 3.5% recorded once. The sequence was collected from a man younger than 35 in good health. The sequencing input was memory T cells sorted from blood. The genes are TRBV19 and TRBJ1-6; D is unresolved. The CDR3 protein is CASSQHNSPLHF. The CDR3 DNA is TGTGCCAGTAGCCAACATAATTCACCCCTCCACTTT.